A selection of T cell receptor beta chains follows, all from one sample in a study. TCRdb re-called the 5' RACE reads through MiXCR, storing one row per CDR3 protein. The table records about 7,200 distinct CDR3 sequences, around 37% of them present only once. Specimen: memory CD4+ T cells sorted from blood. The receptors were sampled from a female donor with breast cancer. Each CDR3 is given with its conserved first and last residue.

j_call v_call cdr3_length cdr3_aa
TRBJ2-5 TRBV20-1 15 CSARGYPGKEETQYF
TRBJ1-5 TRBV4-3 14 CASSQTNAYQPQHF
TRBJ2-5 TRBV7-7 14 CASSLVSSGETQYF
TRBJ2-3 TRBV29-1 14 CSVAGRTGADTQYF
TRBJ2-1 TRBV12-2 17 CASRLVIIPRDYNEQFF
TRBJ2-7 TRBV7-7 13 CASSLAGDYEQYF
TRBJ2-1 TRBV2 10 CASRSKWQFF
TRBJ2-7 TRBV7-2 15 CASSVIAGDGYEQYF
TRBJ2-7 TRBV7-8 14 CASSPQGVGAEQYF
TRBJ2-1 TRBV7-6 11 CASQGYSEQFF
TRBJ2-5 TRBV20-1 14 CSARNRALRETQYF
TRBJ2-5 TRBV5-1 15 CASTRQGDRVETQYF
TRBJ1-1 TRBV18 14 CASSPLEGANEAFF
TRBJ2-7 TRBV12-3/TRBV12-4 11 CASRLQNEQYF
TRBJ1-2 TRBV30 12 CAWSSQGYGYTF
TRBJ1-1 TRBV12-3/TRBV12-4 13 CASSFRENTEAFF
TRBJ2-7 TRBV5-4 13 CASSLNRRYEQYF
TRBJ2-1 TRBV20-1 12 CSASGAAAEQFF
TRBJ1-4 TRBV5-4 14 CASSLEVANEKLFF
TRBJ1-4 TRBV29-1 15 CNVVGVETTNEKLFF
TRBJ2-7 TRBV21-1 15 CASSFRTSGGAEQYF
TRBJ1-2 TRBV29-1 15 CSVEGGLTTNYGYTF
TRBJ2-5 TRBV20-1 15 CSARDQTVIQETQYF
TRBJ2-3 TRBV20-1 12 CSANPGADTQYF
TRBJ1-5 TRBV7-2 14 CASSPQGAVQPQHF